Listed below are T cell receptor beta chains from one sample, sequenced in a study of T cell changes during pregnancy in multiple sclerosis. This table comes from immunoSEQ multiplex PCR, and its TCRdb copy is limited to in-frame clones, with some not included. The sample has 85,000 to 100,000 clones, 92% seen once. This material consisted of peripheral blood, taken in the first trimester of pregnancy. The receptors were gathered from a female donor with multiple sclerosis, enrolled in a pregnancy study. Each CDR3 is given with its conserved first and last residue. The order of the fields is D gene, clone size, V gene, J gene, CDR3 DNA, CDR3 protein. D genes are given only for firm matches. Clone size, where shown, is once, few, many, or a class for clones that have expanded.

>TRBD1|-|TRBV2|TRBJ1-2
TGTGCCAGCAGAACACAGGGGGGGGGCTACACCTTC
CASRTQGGGYTF
>TRBD2|-|TRBV13|TRBJ2-5
TGTGCCAGCAGCTTATGGGGGGAGGGAGGGGAGACCCAGTACTTC
CASSLWGEGGETQYF
>-|once|TRBV5-1|TRBJ1-1
TGCGCCAGCAGCTTCGGACAGAACACTGAAGCTTTCTTT
CASSFGQNTEAFF
>-|once|TRBV7-9|TRBJ1-5
TGTGCCAGCGGCCGGGATAGCAATCAGCCCCAGCATTTT
CASGRDSNQPQHF
>TRBD2|-|TRBV5-6|TRBJ2-2
TGTGCCAGCAGCCAGACTAGCGGGACCGGGGAGCTGTTTTTT
CASSQTSGTGELFF
>-|-|TRBV27|TRBJ1-2
TGTGCCAGCAGTTCCCGTGGGGGGGCGACCTCCTATGGCTACACCTTC
CASSSRGGATSYGYTF
>-|-|TRBV5-4|TRBJ1-2
TGTGCCAGCAGCTTGGATCGGGACTATGGCTACACCTTC
CASSLDRDYGYTF
>TRBD2|-|TRBV19|TRBJ2-5
TGTGCCAGTAGTTTACTAGCGGGGGACCAAGAGACCCAGTACTTC
CASSLLAGDQETQYF
>-|-|TRBV27|TRBJ1-5
TGTGCCAGCTCAACAGGAAATAGCAATCAGCCCCAGCATTTT
CASSTGNSNQPQHF
>-|-|TRBV5-4|TRBJ2-7
TGTGCCAGCAGTCCCGGACTTCCTGGCTACGAGCAGTACTTC
CASSPGLPGYEQYF
>TRBD2|-|TRBV7-9|TRBJ2-5
TGTGCCAGCAGCTTATCTAGCGGGAGGAGAGAGACCCAGTACTTC
CASSLSSGRRETQYF
>TRBD2|-|TRBV7-6|TRBJ2-1
TGTGCCAGCAGCCCTCTGGGCAGCGGGGTAACCAATGAGCAGTTCTTC
CASSPLGSGVTNEQFF
>TRBD1|-|TRBV5-1|TRBJ2-5
TGCGCCAGCAGCTTAGGGGGCGCCGAGACCCAGTACTTC
CASSLGGAETQYF
>-|-|TRBV7-6|TRBJ2-1
TGTGCCAGCAGCTTAGCGGGGGCGGGAGATCCGGGACATGAGCAGTTCTTC
CASSLAGAGDPGHEQFF
>TRBD2|-|TRBV7-2|TRBJ2-5
TGTGCCAGCAGTCTTCCGGGGACTAGGGAGACCCAGTACTTC
CASSLPGTRETQYF
>-|-|TRBV5-8|TRBJ2-7
TGTGCCAGCAGCTTGGGAGGGTTCTACGAGCAGTACTTC
CASSLGGFYEQYF
>TRBD2|-|TRBV27|TRBJ2-1
TGTGCCAGCAGCCTTCTAGCGGGAGGGCCCAATGAGCAGTTCTTC
CASSLLAGGPNEQFF
>TRBD1|-|TRBV5-6|TRBJ2-7
TGTGCCAGCAGTTATGGGACAGGGTCCTACGAGCAGTACTTC
CASSYGTGSYEQYF
>-|-|TRBV19|TRBJ1-2
TGTGCCAGTAGCCCCTACAGGACGCTCCTCGACTATGGCTACACCTTC
CASSPYRTLLDYGYTF
>TRBD1|once|TRBV7-8|TRBJ2-3
TGTGCCAGCAGCTACGGGACAGTCCCTAGCACAGATACGCAGTATTTT
CASSYGTVPSTDTQYF
>-|-|TRBV19|TRBJ1-5
TGTGCCAGTAGTATTCCCCGGACAGTCAGAAGCAATCAGCCCCAGCATTTT
CASSIPRTVRSNQPQHF
>-|-|TRBV29-1|TRBJ1-1
TGCAGCGTTGAAGAAGGGGCGGGGGGTAACACTGAAGCTTTCTTT
CSVEEGAGGNTEAFF
>TRBD2|-|TRBV5-8|TRBJ2-7
TGTGCCAGCAGCTTAGAAGGACTAGCGGAGCAGTACTTC
CASSLEGLAEQYF
>TRBD1|-|TRBV19|TRBJ2-7
TGTGCCACCAGACAGGGGAACCACTACGAGCAGTACTTC
CATRQGNHYEQYF
>-|-|TRBV5-8|TRBJ2-7
TGTGCCAGCAGATTTACAGGGTTTTTTTACGAGCAGTACTTC
CASRFTGFFYEQYF
>-|-|TRBV27|TRBJ2-1
TGTGCCAGCAGTTTATCTAGCCCCCGCTACTACAATGAGCAGTTCTTC
CASSLSSPRYYNEQFF
>-|-|TRBV19|TRBJ1-5
TGTGCCAGTAGTATGGCAGGCAATCAGCCCCAGCATTTT
CASSMAGNQPQHF
>-|-|TRBV6-1|TRBJ2-5
TGTGCCAGCAGTCGGGACACGGAAGAAGAGACCCAGTACTTC
CASSRDTEEETQYF
>-|-|TRBV28|TRBJ2-1
TGTGCCAGCAGTACTTTTAACTCCGACAATGAGCAGTTCTTC
CASSTFNSDNEQFF
>-|-|TRBV5-1|TRBJ1-3
TGCGCCAGCAGCCCAGCGGTGTCCGAGTCTGGAAACACCATATATTTT
CASSPAVSESGNTIYF
>-|-|TRBV4-2|TRBJ2-5
TGTGCCAGCAGCCAAGATCTTGGCGGATTTGAGACCCAGTACTTC
CASSQDLGGFETQYF
>TRBD2|-|TRBV5-6|TRBJ2-1
TGTGCCAGCAGCTTCCTAGCGGAAAGCTACAATGAGCAGTTCTTC
CASSFLAESYNEQFF
>-|-|TRBV5-1|TRBJ2-1
TGCGCCAGCAGCTTGGAGGGGGGGGGCTACAATGAGCAGTTCTTC
CASSLEGGGYNEQFF
>-|few|TRBV4-3|TRBJ1-4
TGCGCCAGCAGCCAAGAAAACGGACGGGGACTAGGTGAAAAACTGTTTTTT
CASSQENGRGLGEKLFF
>TRBD2|-|TRBV27|TRBJ2-5
TGTGCCAGCAGTGGAATAGCGGGAGGGGAGACCCAGTACTTC
CASSGIAGGETQYF
>-|once|TRBV2|TRBJ1-3
TGTGCCAGCAAACTCACCGGGACTCCAGGAAACACCATATATTTT
CASKLTGTPGNTIYF
>-|-|TRBV6-5|TRBJ1-1
TGTGCCAGCAGTTATAGCTCCCGGGGCACTGAAGCTTTCTTT
CASSYSSRGTEAFF
>TRBD1|-|TRBV18|TRBJ1-1
TGTGCCAGCTCATCCTCCGGGACAGGGGAAGCTTTCTTT
CASSSSGTGEAFF
>TRBD2|-|TRBV11-2|TRBJ2-2
TGTGCCAGCAGCGGACTAGCGGGAGGGCCTCGCGCGAACACCGGGGAGCTGTTTTTT
CASSGLAGGPRANTGELFF
>-|-|TRBV9|TRBJ1-2
TGTGCCAGCAGCGGCGGGGGCCCTAACTATGGCTACACCTTC
CASSGGGPNYGYTF
>-|-|TRBV7-9|TRBJ2-4
TGTGCCAGCAGCTTAGGCGGGGGCGCAGCCAAAAACATTCAGTACTTC
CASSLGGGAAKNIQYF
>-|-|TRBV2|TRBJ1-1
TGTGCCAGCAGTGACCCTAACACTGAAGCTTTCTTT
CASSDPNTEAFF
>TRBD1|-|TRBV15|TRBJ2-7
TGTGCCACCACCAGGGAGGTTAACAGGGGGCGCGGCGAGCAGTACTTC
CATTREVNRGRGEQYF
>TRBD1|-|TRBV25-1|TRBJ2-7
TGTGCCAGCAGTGAAACCGGGACAGGGCCGGAGCAGTACTTC
CASSETGTGPEQYF